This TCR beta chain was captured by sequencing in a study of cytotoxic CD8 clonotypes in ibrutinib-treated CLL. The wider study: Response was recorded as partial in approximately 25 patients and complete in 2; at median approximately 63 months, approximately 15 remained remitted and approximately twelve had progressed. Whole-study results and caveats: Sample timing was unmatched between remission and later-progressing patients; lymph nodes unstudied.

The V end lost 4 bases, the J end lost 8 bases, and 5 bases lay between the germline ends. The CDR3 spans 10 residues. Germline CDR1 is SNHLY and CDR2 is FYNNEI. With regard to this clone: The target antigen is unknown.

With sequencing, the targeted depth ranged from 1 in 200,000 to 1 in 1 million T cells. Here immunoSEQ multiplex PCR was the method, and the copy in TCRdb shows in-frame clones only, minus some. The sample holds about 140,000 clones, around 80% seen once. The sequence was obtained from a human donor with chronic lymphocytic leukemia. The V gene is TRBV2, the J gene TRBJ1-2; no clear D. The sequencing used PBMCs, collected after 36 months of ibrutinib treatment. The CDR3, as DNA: TGTGCCAGCAGTGCCAGGGGCTACACCTTC. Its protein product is CASSARGYTF.